Each of the 30 T cell receptor beta chains below was sequenced from the same sample in a study of T-cell memory formation after mild COVID-19. Via MiXCR, TCRdb re-called the 5' RACE reads, giving one row per CDR3 protein. Here the sample spans around 80,000 distinct CDR3 sequences, around 14% being singletons. Material: PBMCs or a T cell subset sorted from them (not recorded which). These receptors all come from an adult woman who had mild COVID-19 (a few samples of this study predate the infection). Cell type and time point are not known.

This clonotype was recorded a few times. The rearrangement links TRBV20-1 to TRBJ2-7, with 8 positions matching TRBD1. This CDR3 is built from 13 residues. Germline CDR1 is DFQATT and CDR2 is SNEGSKA (reference sequence). Germline trimming cut 6 bases from V and 4 bases from J; bases unmatched to any gene: 8. The CDR3: CSARDRTQYEQYF. CDR3 sequence (DNA): TGCAGTGCGCGGGACAGGACCCAATACGAGCAGTACTTC.

This clonotype turned up a few times. V gene TRBV23-1 combines with J gene TRBJ2-1; D gene uncertain. TRBV23-1 is an open reading frame whose function is uncertain. The CDR3 sequence is 16 residues long. V was shortened by 2 bases and J by 5 bases, with 16 bases between the two germline ends. The CDR3 sequence is CASSQNPPRQDNEQFF. In DNA, the CDR3 is TGCGCCAGCAGTCAAAACCCCCCCAGGCAGGACAATGAGCAGTTCTTC.

The chain joins TRBV15 to TRBJ2-1; D remains ambiguous. With 3 bases removed from V and 6 bases from J, the gap between germline ends came to 3 bases. The CDR3 loop spans 11 amino acids. CDR1 and CDR2 (germline): LNHNV, YYDKDF (reference sequence). CDR3 region: CATSSLNEQFF. In DNA form, the CDR3 reads TGTGCCACCAGCAGCCTCAATGAGCAGTTCTTC.

The rearrangement joins TRBV29-1 to TRBJ2-7; 9 bases align to TRBD2. The CDR3 contains 14 residues. The germline CDR1 and CDR2 sequences are SQVTM and ANQGSEA. V was pared by 5 bases and J by 6 bases, with 11 bases of the junction left unmatched. The CDR3 coding sequence is TGCAGCGTTTCAGGTCTAGCGGGAATCGCCGAGCAGTACTTC. Encoded protein: CSVSGLAGIAEQYF.

This clonotype has just a few counts. This rearrangement joins TRBV5-1 to TRBJ2-1, with 11 nucleotides matching TRBD2. With 6 bases clipped from V and 0 bases from J, the junction kept 5 bases outside the gene matches. The germline gives CDR1 SGHRS, CDR2 YFSETQ. The CDR3 sequence is 16 residues long. The chain's CDR3 is CASIPSGGFSYNEQFF. The DNA of the CDR3 is TGCGCCAGCATACCTAGCGGGGGGTTCTCCTACAATGAGCAGTTCTTC.

This clonotype was recorded a few times. This chain uses TRBV5-5 with TRBJ1-1, with TRBD1 as a possible D gene (6 bases). The ends were cut back, 2 bases at V and 0 bases at J, with 14 bases in the middle. This CDR3 is 16 amino acids long. Germline CDR1 SGHKS, CDR2 YYEKEE (reference sequence). This CDR3 reads CASSFWDKTMNTEAFF. DNA for the CDR3: TGTGCCAGCAGCTTCTGGGACAAAACAATGAACACTGAAGCTTTCTTT.

The CDR3 region is CASSFLGGGSTDTQYF. The CDR3 DNA reads as TGCGCCAGCAGCTTCCTAGGCGGGGGGAGCACAGATACGCAGTATTTT. V is TRBV5-1 and J is TRBJ2-3, with 8 bases matching TRBD2. V lost 2 bases, J lost 0 bases, and 5 bases stayed unmatched. Per the germline V gene, CDR1 is SGHRS and CDR2 is YFSETQ. The CDR3 runs 16 residues.

This chain connects TRBV20-1 to TRBJ2-7; the match to TRBD2 covers 9 bases. V lost 6 bases, J lost 3 bases, and 9 bases stayed unmatched. Per the germline V gene, CDR1 is DFQATT and CDR2 is SNEGSKA (reference sequence). This CDR3 has 14 amino acids. CDR3 protein: CSAGIAGEFYEQYF. CDR3 sequence (DNA): TGCAGTGCCGGGATAGCGGGGGAATTCTACGAGCAGTACTTC.

This clonotype was observed a single time. In DNA form, the CDR3 reads TGTGCCAGCAGCTATAAGAAAACTTTGACGACAGGTGTAGAGACCCAGTACTTC. Its translation is CASSYKKTLTTGVETQYF. The gene calls are TRBV7-9 and TRBJ2-5, with D possibly being TRBD1 (6 bases). Trimming removed 4 bases at V and 4 bases at J, with 25 bases between. CDR1 and CDR2 from the germline V gene are SEHNR and FQNEAQ (reference sequence). The CDR3 covers 18 residues.

This clonotype has a handful of counts. The J gene is TRBJ2-1, the V gene TRBV14; 12 bases are a match to TRBD2. Germline CDR1 SGHDN, CDR2 FVKESK. The J segment lost 5 bases and the V segment lost 0 bases, leaving 8 bases of the junction unmatched. The CDR3 is made up of 18 amino acids. The CDR3 spells CASSQDLGLAGSHNEQFF. In DNA, the CDR3 is TGTGCCAGCAGCCAAGATCTCGGACTAGCGGGGTCCCACAATGAGCAGTTCTTC.

V gene TRBV10-3 combines with J gene TRBJ2-5; D tentatively reads TRBD1 or TRBD2 (5 bases each). This CDR3 has 15 residues. With 2 bases removed from V and 1 base from J, the gap between germline ends came to 11 bases. The germline CDR1 and CDR2 sequences are ENHRY and SYGVKD. The CDR3: CAISEGTLFQETQYF. In nucleotides, the CDR3 is TGTGCCATCAGTGAGGGGACCCTTTTCCAAGAGACCCAGTACTTC.

V usage is TRBV12-3 or TRBV12-4 and J usage is TRBJ1-1, with a tentative D call TRBD1 (6 bases). Trimming pared 6 bases from V and 5 bases from J, leaving 7 bases between. The CDR3 contains 11 residues. CDR3 residues: CASRRGTEAFF. CDR3 bases: TGTGCCAGCAGAAGGGGGACTGAAGCTTTCTTT.

V is TRBV6-5 and J is TRBJ1-1; a weak D match, TRBD1 (5 bases). The CDR3 contains 14 residues. Germline loops: CDR1 MNHEY, CDR2 SVGAGI. Trimming removed 2 bases from V and 5 bases from J, with 12 bases in between. In nucleotides, the CDR3 is TGTGCCAGCAGTTACATGAGGGGTTATACTGAAGCTTTCTTT. This gives the protein CASSYMRGYTEAFF.

In its sample, this clonotype was seen a few times. CDR3 DNA: TGTGCCAGCAGCCCTGGACTAGCGGTCAACACCGGGGAGCTGTTTTTT. Translating gives CASSPGLAVNTGELFF. This sequence joins TRBV7-6 and TRBJ2-2, with TRBD2 matching 10 bases. Trimming removed 5 bases from V and 2 bases from J; junction bases left unmatched: 5. Looked up from germline, CDR1 is SGHVS and CDR2 is FNYEAQ. The CDR3 contains 16 residues.

This clonotype was seen a handful of times. The chain uses TRBV29-1 and TRBJ2-7, with 8 bases fitting TRBD2. Germline CDR1 and CDR2: SQVTM and ANQGSEA. The trim removed 5 bases at V and 1 base at J, leaving 4 bases unmatched. The CDR3 totals 13 residues. CDR3 sequence: CSVRGGSSYEQYF. The CDR3 DNA follows: TGCAGCGTTCGGGGGGGCAGTTCCTACGAGCAGTACTTC.

V and J are TRBV29-1 and TRBJ2-5; TRBD1 agrees at 7 bases. The V segment lost 3 bases and the J segment 3 bases; nucleotides outside the gene matches: 7. The CDR3 length is 14 residues. Germline loops: CDR1 SQVTM, CDR2 ANQGSEA. The CDR3 region is CSVDHDRVEETQYF. The CDR3 nucleotides read TGCAGCGTTGATCATGACAGGGTGGAAGAGACCCAGTACTTC.

This clonotype was seen at least ten times. V gene TRBV4-1 combines with J gene TRBJ2-1; 10 bases are a match to TRBD2. V lost 3 bases to trimming and J lost 7 bases; unmatched junction nucleotides: 3. This CDR3 comprises 14 residues. Germline CDR1 is MGHRA and CDR2 is YSYEKL. The CDR3 reads CASSHGTSDNEQFF. CDR3 nucleotide sequence: TGCGCCAGCAGCCACGGGACTAGCGATAATGAGCAGTTCTTC.

In its sample, this clonotype was seen a few times. The V gene is TRBV7-9, the J gene TRBJ1-3, with D hard to call. Trimming removed 5 bases at V and 3 bases at J, with 23 bases between. There are 18 residues in the CDR3. The germline gives CDR1 SEHNR, CDR2 FQNEAQ (reference sequence). CDR3 sequence: CASSPNPWAGKSGNTIYF. DNA for the CDR3: TGTGCCAGCAGCCCAAACCCTTGGGCGGGGAAGAGTGGAAACACCATATATTTT.

This clonotype turned up a few times. The gene calls are TRBV12-3 or TRBV12-4 and TRBJ2-7; possibly TRBD2 for D (5 bases). The germline V and J ends were trimmed by 3 bases and 4 bases, with 10 bases remaining between them. CDR3 length: 13 residues. CDR3 sequence: CASSFEDFYEQYF. As DNA, the CDR3 is TGTGCCAGCAGTTTTGAGGACTTTTACGAGCAGTACTTC.

This clonotype has just a few counts. The chain recombines TRBV2 with TRBJ2-5, with no clear D. The CDR3 consists of 13 residues. Trimming pared 2 bases from V and 3 bases from J, leaving 7 bases between. Germline-derived CDR1 and CDR2 are SNHLY and FYNNEI. This CDR3 reads CASSEYPKETQYF. The DNA of the CDR3 is TGTGCCAGCAGTGAATATCCAAAAGAGACCCAGTACTTC.

A few counts support this clonotype. The V call is TRBV10-3, the J call TRBJ2-3; 14 bases are shared with TRBD2. Trimming cost V 10 bases and J 2 bases; bases outside gene matches: 8. Germline V CDR1 and CDR2: ENHRY, SYGVKD. The CDR3 is 16 residues long. Written as DNA, the CDR3 is TGTGCCACAGAGGGGACTAGCGGGGGCCCCACAGATACGCAGTATTTT. Protein sequence: CATEGTSGGPTDTQYF.

The rearrangement uses TRBV7-9 and TRBJ1-2; no reliable D call. Trimming stripped 5 bases from V and 4 bases from J, with 20 bases between. Germline V gives CDR1 SEHNR, CDR2 FQNEAQ (reference sequence). The CDR3 runs 16 residues. CDR3 in DNA: TGTGCCAGCAGCGCAAACCACGTCAGCACCCTCTATGGCTACACCTTC. Translating it yields CASSANHVSTLYGYTF.

This clonotype occurred a few times. The V gene is TRBV7-6, the J gene TRBJ2-1, with 9 bases fitting TRBD2. Per the germline V gene, CDR1 is SGHVS and CDR2 is FNYEAQ. This CDR3 is built from 16 residues. J was trimmed by 7 bases and V by 3 bases; bases with no gene match: 10. The CDR3 is CASSFAGGPEVNEQFF. CDR3 in DNA: TGTGCCAGCAGCTTTGCGGGAGGGCCCGAGGTAAATGAGCAGTTCTTC.

The V and J genes are TRBV5-1 and TRBJ2-5, with 9 bases lining up with TRBD2. The CDR3 runs 16 residues. Trimming cost V 4 bases and J 4 bases; bases outside gene matches: 11. Germline-derived CDR1 and CDR2 are SGHRS and YFSETQ. CDR3 protein: CASSTRLAGQVETQYF. CDR3 nucleotide sequence: TGCGCCAGCAGCACAAGGCTAGCGGGGCAAGTAGAGACCCAGTACTTC.

The chain is built from TRBV5-1 and TRBJ2-3; 13 positions match TRBD2. J was trimmed by 3 bases and V by 3 bases; bases with no gene match: 16. This CDR3 spans 20 amino acids. Germline CDR1 SGHRS, CDR2 YFSETQ. The chain's CDR3 is CASSSPTRTSGGRGTDTQYF. In DNA form, the CDR3 reads TGCGCCAGCAGCTCGCCCACGAGGACTAGCGGGGGCCGAGGTACAGATACGCAGTATTTT.

There are a few counts of this clonotype. The CDR3 here is CASSHVRSLAGADTQYF. The CDR3 DNA is TGCGCCAGCAGCCATGTACGGTCACTAGCGGGAGCAGATACGCAGTATTTT. The chain carries TRBV4-3 and TRBJ2-3, with TRBD2 matching 11 bases. This CDR3 region has 17 residues. Trimming took 3 bases from V and 4 from J; bases not matched to a gene: 9. CDR1 and CDR2 (germline): LGHNA, YSLEER.

There are a few counts of this clonotype. The gene calls are TRBV7-3 and TRBJ1-5; 12 nucleotides line up with TRBD1. Germline CDR1 is SGHTA and CDR2 is FQGTGA. The CDR3 totals 15 residues. The J segment lost 6 bases and the V segment lost 5 bases, leaving 5 bases of the junction unmatched. The CDR3 spells CASSQGQGAGQPQHF. CDR3 bases: TGTGCCAGCAGCCAGGGACAGGGGGCAGGTCAGCCCCAGCATTTT.

The chain uses TRBV18 and TRBJ1-2, with TRBD1 identical over 8 bases. The CDR3 has 13 amino acids. Per germline, CDR1 KGHSH and CDR2 LQKENI. J was trimmed by 6 bases and V by 6 bases; bases with no gene match: 6. The CDR3 coding sequence is TGTGCCAGCTCGCCCAGGGGGCTGGATGGCTACACCTTC. Translated, it gives CASSPRGLDGYTF. Full variable domain (rest looked up from reference TRBV18 and TRBJ1-2): NAGVMQNPRHLVRRRGQEARLRCSPMKGHSHVYWYRQLPEEGLKFMVYLQKENIIDESGMPKERFSAEFPKEGPSILRIQQVVRGDSAAYFCASSPRGLDGYTFGSGTRLTVV.

J is TRBJ2-6 and V is TRBV27; TRBD1 matches 8 bases. CDR3 length: 18 residues. Per the germline V gene, CDR1 is MNHEY and CDR2 is SMNVEV (reference sequence). With 5 bases clipped from V and 0 bases from J, the junction kept 9 bases outside the gene matches. The CDR3 DNA reads TGTGCCAGCAGTCACCTGGGACAGGCCGCCTCTGGGGCCAACGTCCTGACTTTC. Amino acid sequence: CASSHLGQAASGANVLTF.

This clonotype was seen a few times. This CDR3 reads CASSFLGGENTEAFF. CDR3 DNA: TGCGCCAGCAGCTTCCTGGGAGGGGAGAACACTGAAGCTTTCTTT. The rearrangement uses TRBV5-1 and TRBJ1-1, with a weak D call TRBD1 (5 bases). Germline assignment: CDR1 SGHRS and CDR2 YFSETQ. The ends were cut back, 2 bases at V and 1 base at J, with 12 bases in the middle. The CDR3 extends over 15 amino acids.